The clone carrying this T cell receptor (beta chain) was detected ten times or more. Its antigen is undetermined. The record originates from a study of neurological immune-mediated disorders. Overall study findings and caveats: The greatest TCR clonal expansion appeared in HTLV-1-associated myelopathy and the smallest, falling below healthy controls, in multiple sclerosis. CDR3 amino acid sequences of expanded clones were not shared across subjects, a result suggesting private repertoires in all groups.

The output of every sequencing run exceeded 190 million TCR-beta sequences, derived from 15-18 subjects. Via MiXCR, TCRdb re-called the 5' RACE reads, giving one row per CDR3 protein. The sample shows about 43,000 distinct CDR3 sequences, roughly 13% of them seen only once. Sequencing used PBMCs. This TCR derives from a female donor in good health.

CDR3 loop: CASSWVGVGAEQFF. The CDR3 DNA sequence: TGTGCCAGCAGTTGGGTAGGGGTGGGGGCAGAGCAGTTCTTC. The chain carries TRBV12-3 or TRBV12-4 and TRBJ2-1; TRBD1 is a possible D gene (6 bases). With 4 bases removed from V and 10 bases from J, the gap between germline ends came to 17 bases. This CDR3 spans 14 amino acids.